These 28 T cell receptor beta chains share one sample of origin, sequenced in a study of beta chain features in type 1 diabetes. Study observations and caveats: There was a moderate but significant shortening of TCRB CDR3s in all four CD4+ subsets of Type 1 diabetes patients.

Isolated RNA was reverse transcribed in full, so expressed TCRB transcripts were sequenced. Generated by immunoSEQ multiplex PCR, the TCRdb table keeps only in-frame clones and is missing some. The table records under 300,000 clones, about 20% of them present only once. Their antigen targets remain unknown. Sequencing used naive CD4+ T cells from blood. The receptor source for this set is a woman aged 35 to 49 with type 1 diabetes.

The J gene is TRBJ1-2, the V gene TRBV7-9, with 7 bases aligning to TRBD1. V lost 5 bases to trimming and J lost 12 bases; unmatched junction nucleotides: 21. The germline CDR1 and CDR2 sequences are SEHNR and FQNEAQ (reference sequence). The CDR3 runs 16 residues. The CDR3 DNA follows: TGTGCCAGCAGCCTGCCCCCGACAGGGCTTCTATTGTTGGACACCTTC. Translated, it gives CASSLPPTGLLLLDTF.

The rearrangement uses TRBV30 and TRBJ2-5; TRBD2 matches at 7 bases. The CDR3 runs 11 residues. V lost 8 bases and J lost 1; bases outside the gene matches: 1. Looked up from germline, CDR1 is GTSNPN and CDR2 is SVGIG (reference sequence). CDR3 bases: TGTGCCGGGACTACCCAAGAGACCCAGTACTTC. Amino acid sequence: CAGTTQETQYF.

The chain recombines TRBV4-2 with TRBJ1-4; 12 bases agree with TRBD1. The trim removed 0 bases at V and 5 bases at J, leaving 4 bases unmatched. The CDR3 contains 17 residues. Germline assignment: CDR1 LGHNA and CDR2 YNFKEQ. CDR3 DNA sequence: TGTGCCAGCAGCCAAGAAGGAGGGACAGGGGGCAATGAAAAACTGTTTTTT. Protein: CASSQEGGTGGNEKLFF.

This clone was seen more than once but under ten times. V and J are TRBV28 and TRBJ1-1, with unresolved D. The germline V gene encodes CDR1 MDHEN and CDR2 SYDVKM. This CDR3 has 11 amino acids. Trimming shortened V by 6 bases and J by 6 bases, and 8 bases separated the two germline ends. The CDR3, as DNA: TGTGCCAGCAGGGTTGCGGCTGAAGCTTTCTTT. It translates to CASRVAAEAFF.

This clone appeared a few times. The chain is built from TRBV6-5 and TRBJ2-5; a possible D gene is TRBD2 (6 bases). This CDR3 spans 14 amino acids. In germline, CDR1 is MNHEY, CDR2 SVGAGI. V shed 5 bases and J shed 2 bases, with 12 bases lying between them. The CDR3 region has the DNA TGTGCCAGCAGTACGCCGGGACTTCAAGAGACCCAGTACTTC. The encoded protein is CASSTPGLQETQYF.

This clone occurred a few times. CDR3 amino acids: CASTPDGGMFDTQYF. CDR3 sequence (DNA): TGTGCCAGCACCCCAGACGGGGGGATGTTCGATACGCAGTATTTT. This chain uses TRBV9 with TRBJ2-3, with 7 bases that match TRBD2. Unmatched junction bases numbered 13, after V lost 6 bases and J lost 6 bases. Germline CDR1 is SGDLS and CDR2 is YYNGEE. The CDR3 runs 15 residues.

The CDR3 DNA reads TGTGCCAGCAGCTTCGCTGAGGAGCAGTTCTTC. This sequence encodes CASSFAEEQFF. The genes are TRBV7-9 and TRBJ2-1; D unresolved. The CDR3 is made up of 11 amino acids. The germline gives CDR1 SEHNR, CDR2 FQNEAQ (reference sequence). V gave up 3 bases and J gave up 10 bases, with 7 bases separating them.

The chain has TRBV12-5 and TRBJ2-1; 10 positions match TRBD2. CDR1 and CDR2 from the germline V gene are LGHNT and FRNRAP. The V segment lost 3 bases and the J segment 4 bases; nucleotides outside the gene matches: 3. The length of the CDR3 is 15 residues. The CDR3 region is CASGLGLAVYNEQFF. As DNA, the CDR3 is TGTGCTAGTGGTTTAGGACTAGCGGTTTACAATGAGCAGTTCTTC.

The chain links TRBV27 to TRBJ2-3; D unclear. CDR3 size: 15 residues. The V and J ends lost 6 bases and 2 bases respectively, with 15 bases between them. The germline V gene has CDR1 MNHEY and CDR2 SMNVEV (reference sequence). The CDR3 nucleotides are TGTGCCAGCAGCCGGTTTCGAGTAAACACAGATACGCAGTATTTT. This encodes CASSRFRVNTDTQYF.

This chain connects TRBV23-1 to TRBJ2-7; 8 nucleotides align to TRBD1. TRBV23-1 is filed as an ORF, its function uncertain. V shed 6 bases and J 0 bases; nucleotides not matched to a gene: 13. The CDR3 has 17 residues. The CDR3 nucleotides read TGCGCCAGCAGGCTCGAATTGACAGGGGCAAGCTCCTACGAGCAGTACTTC. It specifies CASRLELTGASSYEQYF.

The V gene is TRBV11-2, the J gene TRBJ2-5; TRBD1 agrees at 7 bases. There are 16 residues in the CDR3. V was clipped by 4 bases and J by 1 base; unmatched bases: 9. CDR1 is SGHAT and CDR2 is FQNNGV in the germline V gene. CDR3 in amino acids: CASSSLGQAPQETQYF. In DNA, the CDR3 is TGTGCCAGCAGCTCTCTCGGACAGGCGCCCCAAGAGACCCAGTACTTC.

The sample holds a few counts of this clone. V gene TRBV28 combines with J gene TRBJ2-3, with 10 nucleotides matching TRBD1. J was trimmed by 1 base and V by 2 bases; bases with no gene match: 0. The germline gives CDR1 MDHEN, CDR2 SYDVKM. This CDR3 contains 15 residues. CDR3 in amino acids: CASSLGTGGTDTQYF. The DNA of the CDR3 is TGTGCCAGCAGTTTAGGGACAGGGGGCACAGATACGCAGTATTTT.

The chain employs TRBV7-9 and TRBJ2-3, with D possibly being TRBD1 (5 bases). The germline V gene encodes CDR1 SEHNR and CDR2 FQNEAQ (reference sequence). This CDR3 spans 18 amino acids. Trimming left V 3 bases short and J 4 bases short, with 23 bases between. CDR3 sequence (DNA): TGTGCCAGCAGCTTCGATACCTCAGGTGGTGGGGCCCCAGATACGCAGTATTTT. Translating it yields CASSFDTSGGGAPDTQYF. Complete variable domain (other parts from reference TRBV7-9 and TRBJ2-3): DTGVSQNPRHKITKRGQNVTFRCDPISEHNRLYWYRQTLGQGPEFLTYFQNEAQLEKSRLLSDRFSAERPKGSFSTLEIQRTEQGDSAMYLCASSFDTSGGGAPDTQYFGPGTRLTVL.

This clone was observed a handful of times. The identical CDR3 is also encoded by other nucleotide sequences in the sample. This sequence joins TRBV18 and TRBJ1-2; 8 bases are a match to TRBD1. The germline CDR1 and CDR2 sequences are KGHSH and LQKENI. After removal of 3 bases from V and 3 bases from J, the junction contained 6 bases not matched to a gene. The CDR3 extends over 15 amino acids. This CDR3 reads CASSPLGQDYYGYTF. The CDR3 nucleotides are TGTGCCAGCTCACCCCTGGGACAGGATTACTATGGCTACACCTTC.

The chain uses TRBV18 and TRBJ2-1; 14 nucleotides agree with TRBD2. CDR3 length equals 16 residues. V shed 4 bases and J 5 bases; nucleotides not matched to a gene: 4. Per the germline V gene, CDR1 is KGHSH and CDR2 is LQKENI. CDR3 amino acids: CASSRSTSGGDNEQFF. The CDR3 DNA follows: TGTGCCAGCTCACGGTCGACTAGCGGGGGGGACAATGAGCAGTTCTTC.

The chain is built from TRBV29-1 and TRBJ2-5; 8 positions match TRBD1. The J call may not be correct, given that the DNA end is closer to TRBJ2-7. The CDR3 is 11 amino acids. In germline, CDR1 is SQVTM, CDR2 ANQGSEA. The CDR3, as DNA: TGCAGCGTTTGGACAGGGTACGAGCAGTACTTC. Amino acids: CSVWTGYEQYF.

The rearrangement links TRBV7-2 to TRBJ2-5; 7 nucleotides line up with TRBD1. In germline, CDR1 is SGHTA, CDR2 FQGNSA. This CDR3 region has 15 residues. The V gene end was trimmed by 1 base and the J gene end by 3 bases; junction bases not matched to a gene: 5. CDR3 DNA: TGTGCCAGCAGCTTAGTGGGAACAGGGGAAGAGACCCAGTACTTC. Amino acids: CASSLVGTGEETQYF.

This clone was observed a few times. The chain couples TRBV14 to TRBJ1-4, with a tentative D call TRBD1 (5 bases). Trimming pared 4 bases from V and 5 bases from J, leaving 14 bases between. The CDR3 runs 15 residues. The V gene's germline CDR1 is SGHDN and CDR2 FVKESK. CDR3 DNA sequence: TGTGCCAGCAGCCGAACCGGGACTGAAAATGAAAAACTGTTTTTT. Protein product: CASSRTGTENEKLFF.

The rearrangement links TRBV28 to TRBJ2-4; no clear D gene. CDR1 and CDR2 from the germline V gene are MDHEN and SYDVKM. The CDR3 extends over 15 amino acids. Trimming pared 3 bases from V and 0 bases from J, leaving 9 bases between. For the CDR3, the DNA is TGTGCCAGCAGTTTCCAGGCGCTAGCCAAAAACATTCAGTACTTC. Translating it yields CASSFQALAKNIQYF.

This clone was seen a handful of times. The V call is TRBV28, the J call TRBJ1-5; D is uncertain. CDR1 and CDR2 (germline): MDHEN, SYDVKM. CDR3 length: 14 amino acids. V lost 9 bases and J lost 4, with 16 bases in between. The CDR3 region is CASTEGWGNQPQHF. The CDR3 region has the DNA TGTGCCAGTACCGAGGGTTGGGGTAATCAGCCCCAGCATTTT.

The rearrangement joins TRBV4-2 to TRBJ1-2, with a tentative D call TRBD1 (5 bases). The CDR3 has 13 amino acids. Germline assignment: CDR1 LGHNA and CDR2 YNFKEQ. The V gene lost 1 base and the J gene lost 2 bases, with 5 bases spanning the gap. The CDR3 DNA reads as TGTGCCAGCAGCCAAGCAGGGAACTATGGCTACACCTTC. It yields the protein CASSQAGNYGYTF.

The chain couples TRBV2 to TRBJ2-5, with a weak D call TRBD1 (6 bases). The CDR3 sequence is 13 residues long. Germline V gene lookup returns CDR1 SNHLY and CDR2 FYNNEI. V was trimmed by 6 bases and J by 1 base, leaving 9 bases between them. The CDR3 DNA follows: TGTGCCAGCAGCAAGGACAGCCAAGAGACCCAGTACTTC. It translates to CASSKDSQETQYF. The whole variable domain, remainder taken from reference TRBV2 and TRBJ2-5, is EPEVTQTPSHQVTQMGQEVILRCVPISNHLYFYWYRQILGQKVEFLVSFYNNEISEKSEIFDDQFSVERPDGSNFTLKIRSTKLEDSAMYFCASSKDSQETQYFGPGTRLLVL.

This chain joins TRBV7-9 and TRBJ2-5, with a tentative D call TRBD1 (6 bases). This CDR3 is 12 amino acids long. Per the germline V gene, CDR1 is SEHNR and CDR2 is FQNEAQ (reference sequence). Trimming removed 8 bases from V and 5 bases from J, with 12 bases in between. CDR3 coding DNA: TGTGCCAGCCGACAGGTTCTGGAGACCCAGTACTTC. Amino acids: CASRQVLETQYF.

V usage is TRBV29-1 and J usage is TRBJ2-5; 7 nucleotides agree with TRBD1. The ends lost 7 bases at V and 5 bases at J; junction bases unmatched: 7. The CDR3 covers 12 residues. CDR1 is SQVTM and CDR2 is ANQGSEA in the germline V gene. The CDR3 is CSADRVSETQYF. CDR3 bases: TGCAGCGCCGACAGGGTTTCCGAGACCCAGTACTTC.

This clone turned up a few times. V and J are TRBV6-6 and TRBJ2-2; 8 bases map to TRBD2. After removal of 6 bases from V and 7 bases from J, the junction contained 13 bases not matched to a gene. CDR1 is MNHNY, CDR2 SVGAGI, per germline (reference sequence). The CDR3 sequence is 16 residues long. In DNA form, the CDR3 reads TGTGCCAGCAGGGAGGGGCGCGGGAGGTCGGGCGGGGAGCTGTTTTTT. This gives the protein CASREGRGRSGGELFF.

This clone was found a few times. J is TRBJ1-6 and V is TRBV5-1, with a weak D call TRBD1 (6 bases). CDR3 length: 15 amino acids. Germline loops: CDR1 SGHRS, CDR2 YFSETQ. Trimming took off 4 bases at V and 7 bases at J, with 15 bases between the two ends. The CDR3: CASSTGQGVNSPLHF. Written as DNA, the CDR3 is TGCGCCAGCAGCACGGGACAAGGGGTAAATTCACCCCTCCACTTT.

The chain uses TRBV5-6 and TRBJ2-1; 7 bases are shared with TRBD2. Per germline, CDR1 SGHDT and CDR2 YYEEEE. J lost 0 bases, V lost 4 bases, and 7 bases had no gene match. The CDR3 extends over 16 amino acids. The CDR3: CASSLTGGYSYNEQFF. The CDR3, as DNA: TGTGCCAGCAGCCTGACGGGGGGATACTCCTACAATGAGCAGTTCTTC.

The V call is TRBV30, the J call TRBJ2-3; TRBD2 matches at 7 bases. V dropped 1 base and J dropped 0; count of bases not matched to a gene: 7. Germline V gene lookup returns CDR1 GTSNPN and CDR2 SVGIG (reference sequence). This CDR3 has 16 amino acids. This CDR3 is CAWSEGSSGSTDTQYF. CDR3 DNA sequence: TGTGCCTGGAGTGAAGGGAGTAGCGGGAGCACAGATACGCAGTATTTT. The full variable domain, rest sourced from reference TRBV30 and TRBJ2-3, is SQTIHQWPATLVQPVGSPLSLECTVEGTSNPNLYWYRQAAGRGLQLLFYSVGIGQISSEVPQNLSASRPQDRQFILSSKKLLLSDSGFYLCAWSEGSSGSTDTQYFGPGTRLTVL.